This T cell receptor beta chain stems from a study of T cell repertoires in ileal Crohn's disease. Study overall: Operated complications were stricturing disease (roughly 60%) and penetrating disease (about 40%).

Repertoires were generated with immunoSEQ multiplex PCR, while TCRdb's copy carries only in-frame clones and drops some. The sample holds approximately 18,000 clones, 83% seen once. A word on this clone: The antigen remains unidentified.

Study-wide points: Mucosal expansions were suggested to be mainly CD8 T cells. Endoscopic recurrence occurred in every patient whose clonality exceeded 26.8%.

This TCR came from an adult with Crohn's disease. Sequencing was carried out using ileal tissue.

This CDR3 is CASSPPSGVGEAFF. The CDR3 DNA sequence: TGTGCCAGCTCACCACCGTCGGGGGTGGGTGAAGCTTTCTTT. The chain is built from TRBV18 and TRBJ1-1, with a tentative D call TRBD1 (5 bases). This CDR3 has 14 amino acids. From germline, CDR1 is KGHSH and CDR2 LQKENI. V was cut by 0 bases and J by 7 bases, with 12 bases left in between.